This TCR beta chain came from a study of beta chain features in type 1 diabetes (dated by TCRdb to about 2018). General notes on the study: No differences in mean age, gender distribution, total cell number or subset yield were found between patients and healthy donors. A total of over 90,000,000 sorted cells were examined across all samples, and a strong correlation was observed between cell number per subset and RNA yield. The study compared the TCRB repertoires of sorted circulating CD4+ T cell subsets in recently diagnosed type 1 diabetes patients with those in matched healthy donors. Regulatory and stem cell-like memory subsets were isolated from only 8 patients and about eight healthy donors, whereas naive and central memory subsets came from all 30 or so donors.

From each donor, a single peripheral blood sample of approximately 110 mL on average was drawn into heparinised tubes. A BD FACSAria II was used to sort naive, central memory, regulatory and stem cell-like memory CD4+ T cells with a panel that included CD45RO, CCR7, CD25, CD127, CD95 and CD27. Every sorted population had a purity above 98%. PBMCs were isolated right away by Lymphoprep density gradient centrifugation and were stained directly, without culture. To minimize batch effects, samples were stained and sorted in pairs, one healthy donor with one patient per experiment. This clone was observed a few times. Which antigen it targets is not known. No base quality information exists; no much larger clone differs at one position. Points the paper makes about the study in general: Patients with type 1 diabetes made fewer insertions and deleted more nucleotides at VDJ recombination sites, implying thymic rearrangement abnormalities. Because the HLA sub-analyses included only small numbers of individuals, any influence of HLA type on TCRB rearrangement was left unresolved. Naive, central memory and regulatory TCRB repertoires appeared to be more alike among patients than among healthy donors. Type 1 diabetes patients showed a moderate but significant shortening of TCRB CDR3 length in all four CD4+ subsets. Shorter templates might have been favored by PCR, but patient and control samples were amplified and corrected together, so both groups would have been affected equally by any skew. Because cDNA rather than genomic DNA was sequenced, highly expressing activated cells could have been over-represented, although no difference in activation and CD3 levels was found between groups.

The entire amount of isolated RNA was reverse transcribed using the High Capacity cDNA Reverse Transcription Kit, so the sequenced TCRB transcripts were expressed ones. Deep immunoSEQ sequencing was applied to naive, central memory and regulatory T cell samples, giving an average of around 4 million total reads per sample. Sorted cells were lysed in RLT buffer and RNA was extracted with DNase-treated RNeasy Micro or Mini kits, depending on cell number. Each cell subset was processed separately to prevent cross-contamination, with patient and healthy donor samples processed together. TCRB sequences were amplified from cDNA with the immunoSEQ multiplex PCR, producing 87-bp fragments spanning the CDR3 region. The amplicons were sequenced using the Illumina HiSeq platform. In the source study's methods: Synthetic template baselines were used to correct PCR bias computationally, reads within Hamming distance 2 were collapsed together, and singletons that could not be merged were discarded. By aligning reads against IMGT, V, D and J genes, CDR3 length, and insertions or deletions at six rearrangement sites were assigned. Within each subset, clonotype counts were normalized to sorted cell number, after which true diversity and Gini coefficients were computed with the tcR R package. The overlap coefficient, calculated on TCRB nucleotide sequences, was used to quantify repertoire sharing. Out-of-frame TCRB sequences from naive cells were analyzed as a proxy for the pre-selection repertoire. In TCRdb, the immuneACCESS table is reduced to in-frame sequences with V and J assigned. These tables do not hold every clone; where another copy was compared, an unresolved V gene accounts for under half, and the others remain unexplained. That table furnishes V, J and clone size, whereas the DNA furnished D and trimming. Present in this sample are about 360,000 clones, approximately 12% of which were seen just once. The ten largest clones capture approximately 0.015% of the sample.

Clipping removes 2 bases from V and 5 bases from J, with 5 as the unmatched junction base count. There are 14 amino acids in the CDR3, from cysteine to phenylalanine inclusive. Only the CDR3 part of the read is kept: 42 bases, read in frame from the first base. As encoded in the germline V gene (reference sequence), CDR1 is SEHNR while CDR2 is FQNEAQ. The rearranged chain carries TRBV7-9 and TRBJ2-7, and 8 junctional nucleotides match TRBD2. This receptor was obtained from a man aged 18 to 35 in good health. Sequencing used naive CD4+ T cells from blood. Sample cell subset or site, as interpreted from the label and publication: true naive CD4+ T cells. This receptor has the CDR3 CASSLTTSADEQYF. DNA sequence: TGTGCCAGCAGCTTAACGACTAGCGCCGACGAGCAGTACTTC.